This T cell receptor (beta chain) was observed in a study of T-cell reconstitution after alpha-beta-depleted transplantation in children. The study's findings and limits: Newly produced T cells mostly provided counts and TCRbeta diversity after one year, as hyperexpanded clones declined.

This clonotype was counted ten times or more. Its antigen is currently unknown. The V end was cut by 3 bases, the J end by 0 bases, with 8 bases between. The germline V gene has CDR1 MDHEN and CDR2 SYDVKM. This CDR3 spans 14 amino acids. Preparation of the TCRbeta library used unique molecular identifiers. TCRdb reanalysed the PCR reads using MiXCR and keeps one entry per CDR3 protein. The sample shows about 580,000 distinct CDR3 sequences, roughly 23% of them seen only once. Sample: PBMCs, mostly from graft donor cells, taken 360 days after TCRalphabeta/CD19-depleted stem cell transplant. The clonotype was recovered from a boy in the first two years of life who had a stem cell transplant for acute myeloid leukemia, so the T cells may come from the graft donor. V gene TRBV28 combines with J gene TRBJ1-2; D gene ambiguous. The CDR3 sequence: CASSFQTTNYGYTF. The CDR3 DNA follows: TGTGCCAGCAGTTTCCAAACCACTAACTATGGCTACACCTTC.